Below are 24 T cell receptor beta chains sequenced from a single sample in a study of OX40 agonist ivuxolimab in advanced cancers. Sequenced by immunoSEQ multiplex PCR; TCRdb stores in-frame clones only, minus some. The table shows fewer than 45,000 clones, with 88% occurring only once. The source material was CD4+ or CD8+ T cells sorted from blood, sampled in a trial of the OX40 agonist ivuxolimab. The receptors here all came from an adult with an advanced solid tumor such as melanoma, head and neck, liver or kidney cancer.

The CDR3 reads CASSPPGLAGGDTGELFF. The CDR3 bases are TGTGCCAGCAGCCCCCCGGGACTAGCGGGAGGGGACACCGGGGAGCTGTTTTTT. The V and J genes are TRBV7-3 and TRBJ2-2; 16 bases agree with TRBD2. Germline CDR1 and CDR2: SGHTA and FQGTGA. Trimming removed 5 bases from V and 3 bases from J; junction bases left unmatched: 6. The CDR3 covers 18 residues. The full variable domain, with the rest looked up from reference TRBV7-3 and TRBJ2-2, is GAGVSQTPSNKVTEKGKYVELRCDPISGHTALYWYRQSLGQGPEFLIYFQGTGAADDSGLPNDRFFAVRPEGSVSTLKIQRTERGDSAVYLCASSPPGLAGGDTGELFFGEGSRLTVL.

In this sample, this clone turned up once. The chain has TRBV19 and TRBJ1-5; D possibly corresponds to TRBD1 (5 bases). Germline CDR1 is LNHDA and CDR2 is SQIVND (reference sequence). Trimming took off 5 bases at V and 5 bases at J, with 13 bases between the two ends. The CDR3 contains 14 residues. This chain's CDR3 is CASSLGVGDQPQHF. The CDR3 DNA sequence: TGTGCCAGTAGTTTGGGGGTTGGGGATCAGCCCCAGCATTTT.

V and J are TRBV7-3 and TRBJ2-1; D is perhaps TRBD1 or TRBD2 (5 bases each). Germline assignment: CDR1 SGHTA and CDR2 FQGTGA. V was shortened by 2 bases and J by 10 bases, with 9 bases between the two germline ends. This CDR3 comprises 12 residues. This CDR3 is CASSLSGDEQFF. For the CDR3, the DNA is TGTGCCAGCAGCTTATCTGGGGACGAGCAGTTCTTC.

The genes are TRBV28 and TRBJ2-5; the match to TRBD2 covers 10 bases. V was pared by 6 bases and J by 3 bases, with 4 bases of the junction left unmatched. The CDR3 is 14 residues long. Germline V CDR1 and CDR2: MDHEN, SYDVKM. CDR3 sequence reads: CASRDLAGEETQYF. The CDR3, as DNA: TGTGCCAGCAGGGACCTAGCGGGAGAAGAGACCCAGTACTTC.

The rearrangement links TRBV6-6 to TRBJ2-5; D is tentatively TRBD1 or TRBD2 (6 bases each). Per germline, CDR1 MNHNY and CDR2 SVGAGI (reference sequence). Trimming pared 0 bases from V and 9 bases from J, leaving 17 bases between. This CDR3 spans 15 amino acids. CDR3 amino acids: CASSYSGWAEGAQYF. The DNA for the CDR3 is TGTGCCAGCAGTTACTCGGGTTGGGCGGAGGGGGCCCAGTACTTC.

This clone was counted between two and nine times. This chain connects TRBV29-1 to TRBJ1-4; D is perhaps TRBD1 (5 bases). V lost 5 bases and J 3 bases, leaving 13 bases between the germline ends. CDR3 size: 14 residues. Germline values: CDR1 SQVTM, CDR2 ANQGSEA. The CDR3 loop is CSVQRDSSNEKLFF. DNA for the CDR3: TGCAGCGTTCAGCGGGACTCTTCTAATGAAAAACTGTTTTTT.

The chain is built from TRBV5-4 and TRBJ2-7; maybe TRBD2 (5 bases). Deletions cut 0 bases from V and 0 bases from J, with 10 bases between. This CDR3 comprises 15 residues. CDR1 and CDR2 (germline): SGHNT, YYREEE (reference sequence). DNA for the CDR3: TGTGCCAGCAGCTTGGTCGCGGGTTCCTCCTACGAGCAGTACTTC. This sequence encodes CASSLVAGSSYEQYF.

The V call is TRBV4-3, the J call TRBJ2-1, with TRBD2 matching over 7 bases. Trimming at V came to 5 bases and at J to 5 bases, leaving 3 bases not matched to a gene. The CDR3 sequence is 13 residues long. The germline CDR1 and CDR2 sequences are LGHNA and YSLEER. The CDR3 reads CASSAGADNEQFF. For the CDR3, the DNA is TGCGCCAGCAGCGCGGGAGCGGACAATGAGCAGTTCTTC.

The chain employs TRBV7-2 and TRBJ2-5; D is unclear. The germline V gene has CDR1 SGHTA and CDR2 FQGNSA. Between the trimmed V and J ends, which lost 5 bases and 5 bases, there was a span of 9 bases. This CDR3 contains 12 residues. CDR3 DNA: TGTGCCAGCAGCCCGATCGGGGAGACCCAGTACTTC. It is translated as CASSPIGETQYF.

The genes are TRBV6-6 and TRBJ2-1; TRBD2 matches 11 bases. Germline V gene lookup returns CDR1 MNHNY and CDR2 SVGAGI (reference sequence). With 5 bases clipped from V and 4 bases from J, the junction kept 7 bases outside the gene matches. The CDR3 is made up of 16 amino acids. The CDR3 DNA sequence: TGTGCCAGCAGTCACGACTGGACTAGCGGGTACAATGAGCAGTTCTTC. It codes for CASSHDWTSGYNEQFF.

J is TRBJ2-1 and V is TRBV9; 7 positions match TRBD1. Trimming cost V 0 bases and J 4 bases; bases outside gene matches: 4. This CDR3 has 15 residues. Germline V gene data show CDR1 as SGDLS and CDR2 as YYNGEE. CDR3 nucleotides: TGTGCCAGCAGCGTAGAACAGGGGCATTACAATGAGCAGTTCTTC. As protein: CASSVEQGHYNEQFF.

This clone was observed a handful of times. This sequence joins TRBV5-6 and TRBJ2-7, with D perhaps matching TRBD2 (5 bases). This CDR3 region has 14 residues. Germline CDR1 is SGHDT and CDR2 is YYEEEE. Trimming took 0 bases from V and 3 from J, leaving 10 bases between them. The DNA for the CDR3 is TGTGCCAGCAGCTTGGTCGGGGAAGGCTACGAGCAGTACTTC. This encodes CASSLVGEGYEQYF.

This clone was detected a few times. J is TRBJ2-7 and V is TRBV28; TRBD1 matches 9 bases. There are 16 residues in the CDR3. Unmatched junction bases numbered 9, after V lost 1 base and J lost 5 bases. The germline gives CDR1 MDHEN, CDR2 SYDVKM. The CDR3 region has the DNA TGTGCCAGCAGTTTATCCGACGGACAGGGGAGGAACGAGCAGTACTTC. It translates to CASSLSDGQGRNEQYF. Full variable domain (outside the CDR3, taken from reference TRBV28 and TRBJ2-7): DVKVTQSSRYLVKRTGEKVFLECVQDMDHENMFWYRQDPGLGLRLIYFSYDVKMKEKGDIPEGYSVSREKKERFSLILESASTNQTSMYLCASSLSDGQGRNEQYFGPGTRLTVT.

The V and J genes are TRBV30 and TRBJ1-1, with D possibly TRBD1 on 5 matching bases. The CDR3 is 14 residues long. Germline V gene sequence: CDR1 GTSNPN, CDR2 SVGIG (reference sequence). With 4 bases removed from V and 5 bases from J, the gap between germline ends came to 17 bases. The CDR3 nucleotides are TGTGCCTGGACCATTCGGGCAGGGCGGACTGAAGCTTTCTTT. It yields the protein CAWTIRAGRTEAFF.

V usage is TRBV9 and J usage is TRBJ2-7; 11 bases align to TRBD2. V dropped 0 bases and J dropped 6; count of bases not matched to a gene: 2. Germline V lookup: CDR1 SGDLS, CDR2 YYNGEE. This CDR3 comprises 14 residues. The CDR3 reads CASSVGLAGGEQYF. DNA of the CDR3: TGTGCCAGCAGCGTAGGGCTAGCGGGAGGCGAGCAGTACTTC.

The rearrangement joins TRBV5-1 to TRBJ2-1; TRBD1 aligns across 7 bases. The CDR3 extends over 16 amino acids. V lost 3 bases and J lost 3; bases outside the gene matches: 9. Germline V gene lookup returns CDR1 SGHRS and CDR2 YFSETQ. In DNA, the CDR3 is TGCGCCAGCAGCTCGTCCCGGGACAGAGGCTACAATGAGCAGTTCTTC. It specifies CASSSSRDRGYNEQFF.

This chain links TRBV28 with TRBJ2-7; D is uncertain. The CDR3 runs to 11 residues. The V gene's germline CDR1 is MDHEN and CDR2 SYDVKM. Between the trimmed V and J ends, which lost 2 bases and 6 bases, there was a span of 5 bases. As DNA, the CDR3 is TGTGCCAGCAGTTTACGCGGCGAGCAGTACTTC. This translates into CASSLRGEQYF.

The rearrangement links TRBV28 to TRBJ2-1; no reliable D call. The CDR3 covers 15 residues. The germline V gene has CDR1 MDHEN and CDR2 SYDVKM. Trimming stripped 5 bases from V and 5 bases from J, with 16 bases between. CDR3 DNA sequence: TGTGCCAGCAGTCGAAGATCTCTTTCGGACAATGAGCAGTTCTTC. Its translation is CASSRRSLSDNEQFF.

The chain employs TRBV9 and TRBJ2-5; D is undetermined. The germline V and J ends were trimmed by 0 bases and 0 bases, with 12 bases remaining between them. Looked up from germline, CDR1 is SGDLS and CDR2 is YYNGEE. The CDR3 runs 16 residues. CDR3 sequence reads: CASSVGTTLYQETQYF. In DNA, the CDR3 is TGTGCCAGCAGCGTAGGTACTACATTATACCAAGAGACCCAGTACTTC.

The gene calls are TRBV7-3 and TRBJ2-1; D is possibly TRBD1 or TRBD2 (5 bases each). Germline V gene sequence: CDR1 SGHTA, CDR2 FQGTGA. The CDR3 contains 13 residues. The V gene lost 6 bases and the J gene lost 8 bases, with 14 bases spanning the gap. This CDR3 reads CASSSWGMDEQFF. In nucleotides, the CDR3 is TGTGCCAGCAGTTCCTGGGGGATGGATGAGCAGTTCTTC.

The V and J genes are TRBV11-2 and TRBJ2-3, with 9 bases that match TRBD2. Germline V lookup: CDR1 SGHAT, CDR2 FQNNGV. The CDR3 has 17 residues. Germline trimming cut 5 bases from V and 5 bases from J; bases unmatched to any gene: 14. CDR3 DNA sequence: TGTGCCAGCAGCCCAGAGGCTAGCGGGATTTGGGTAGATACGCAGTATTTT. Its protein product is CASSPEASGIWVDTQYF.

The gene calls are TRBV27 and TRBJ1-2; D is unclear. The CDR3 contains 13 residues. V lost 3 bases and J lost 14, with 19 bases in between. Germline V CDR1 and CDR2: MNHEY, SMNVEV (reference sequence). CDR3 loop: CASSFHLTGPRTF. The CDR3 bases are TGTGCCAGCAGTTTCCATCTGACTGGCCCAAGGACCTTC.

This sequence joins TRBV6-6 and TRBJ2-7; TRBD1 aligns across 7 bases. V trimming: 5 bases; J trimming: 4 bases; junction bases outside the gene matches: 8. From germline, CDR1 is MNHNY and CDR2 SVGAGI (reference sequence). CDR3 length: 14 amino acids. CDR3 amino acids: CASSLDRVGYEQYF. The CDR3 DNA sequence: TGTGCCAGCAGTCTTGACAGGGTCGGGTACGAGCAGTACTTC.

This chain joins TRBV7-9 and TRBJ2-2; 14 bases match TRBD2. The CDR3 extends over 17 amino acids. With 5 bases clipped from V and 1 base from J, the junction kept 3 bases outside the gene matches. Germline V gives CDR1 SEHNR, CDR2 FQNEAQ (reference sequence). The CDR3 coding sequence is TGTGCCAGCAGCGGGACTAGCGGGAGCAAGAACACCGGGGAGCTGTTTTTT. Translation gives CASSGTSGSKNTGELFF.